These 10 T cell receptor beta chains share one sample of origin, sequenced in a study of post-analysis software for immune sequencing data. Whole-study results and caveats: In patients, TRBV5-6, TRBV5-1 and TRBV20-1 belonged to roughly 5 TRBV segments found more frequently than in controls.

Unique molecular identifiers were present in the TCR beta cDNA libraries. TCRdb re-derived calls from the PCR reads in MiXCR, one entry per CDR3 protein. The data contain some 690,000 distinct CDR3 sequences, approximately 60% of them seen just once; the ten biggest clones take up 11%. These receptors' targets are unknown. Material: blood. These receptors originate from a girl aged 2 to 10 with multiple sclerosis.

This clonotype has more than one count but fewer than ten. CDR3 loop: CSARAPEHGNTEQFF. The CDR3 nucleotides read TGCAGTGCTCGGGCCCCAGAACACGGGAACACTGAGCAGTTCTTC. The chain links TRBV20-1 to TRBJ2-1; D might be TRBD2 (5 bases). This CDR3 has 15 amino acids. Per the germline V gene, CDR1 is DFQATT and CDR2 is SNEGSKA (reference sequence). V was cut by 5 bases and J by 9 bases, with 23 bases left in between.

A few counts support this clonotype. The chain employs TRBV6-5 and TRBJ1-2; 8 nucleotides align to TRBD1. With V trimmed by 3 bases and J by 3 bases, 3 bases remained unmatched. This CDR3 is 14 amino acids long. Germline-derived CDR1 and CDR2 are MNHEY and SVGAGI. DNA for the CDR3: TGTGCCAGCAGTTATTCACAGGGGGACTATGGCTACACCTTC. Residues: CASSYSQGDYGYTF.

Concerning this clonotype: At one end the junction does not follow the germline gene, possibly because of a read error. The rearrangement joins TRBV5-1 to TRBJ2-7, with 9 bases matching TRBD1. The CDR3 spans 14 residues. From germline, CDR1 is SGHRS and CDR2 YFSETQ. The CDR3 bases are TGCGCCGGCAGCTGGGGACAGGGTAACTACGAGCAGTACTTC. It codes for CAGSWGQGNYEQYF.

This clonotype was seen ten or more times. The chain recombines TRBV12-3 or TRBV12-4 with TRBJ2-3, with 8 positions matching TRBD2. Trimming cost V 6 bases and J 4 bases; bases outside gene matches: 0. The CDR3 is made up of 12 amino acids. The CDR3 loop is CASRLAADTQYF. The DNA of the CDR3 is TGTGCCAGCAGACTAGCGGCAGATACGCAGTATTTT.

V is TRBV2 and J is TRBJ2-3; D may match TRBD1 or TRBD2 (5 bases each). This CDR3 has 15 amino acids. CDR1 is SNHLY and CDR2 is FYNNEI in the germline V gene. V gave up 6 bases and J gave up 5 bases, with 18 bases separating them. Written as DNA, the CDR3 is TGTGCCAGCAGAGGTGGGGGATCCCTGCTAGATACGCAGTATTTT. This codes for CASRGGGSLLDTQYF.

Points on this clonotype: Relative to the germline gene, one junction end is altered; a read error may explain this. The chain links TRBV2 to TRBJ2-7; TRBD1 aligns across 9 bases. Germline CDR1 is SNHLY and CDR2 is FYNNEI. The CDR3 has 17 amino acids. CDR3 sequence: CASREGWPQGATYEQYF. CDR3 bases: TGTGCCAGCAGGGAAGGATGGCCACAGGGGGCGACCTACGAGCAGTACTTC.

The CDR3 region is CASSLRGRGVGEQFF. In nucleotides, the CDR3 is TGTGCCAGCAGCTTAAGGGGGCGCGGAGTGGGTGAGCAGTTCTTC. The rearrangement links TRBV7-2 to TRBJ2-1, with 7 bases identical to TRBD1. V lost 2 bases to trimming and J lost 9 bases; unmatched junction nucleotides: 10. CDR3 length equals 15 residues. Germline V gene data show CDR1 as SGHTA and CDR2 as FQGNSA.

This clonotype was picked up a small number of times. CDR3 in amino acids: CSARGGGGGAYNEQFF. CDR3 in DNA: TGCAGTGCTAGAGGAGGAGGGGGGGGTGCCTACAATGAGCAGTTCTTC. The chain has TRBV20-1 and TRBJ2-1; TRBD2 is a possible D gene (7 bases). The V and J ends lost 1 base and 2 bases respectively, with 15 bases between them. CDR1 and CDR2 from the germline V gene are DFQATT and SNEGSKA (reference sequence). The CDR3 loop spans 16 amino acids.

This chain joins TRBV5-6 and TRBJ2-5; D remains unclear. The CDR3 consists of 13 residues. From germline, CDR1 is SGHDT and CDR2 YYEEEE. V gave up 4 bases and J gave up 0 bases, with 7 bases separating them. This CDR3 reads CASSRSYQETQYF. The CDR3 coding sequence is TGTGCCAGCAGCCGGAGCTACCAAGAGACCCAGTACTTC.

The chain employs TRBV27 and TRBJ2-5; maybe TRBD1 (5 bases). Trimming took off 3 bases at V and 0 bases at J, with 8 bases between the two ends. The CDR3 is made up of 14 amino acids. The germline CDR1 and CDR2 sequences are MNHEY and SMNVEV (reference sequence). The CDR3, as DNA: TGTGCCAGCAGTTTCTCGGACAACCAAGAGACCCAGTACTTC. The encoded protein is CASSFSDNQETQYF.